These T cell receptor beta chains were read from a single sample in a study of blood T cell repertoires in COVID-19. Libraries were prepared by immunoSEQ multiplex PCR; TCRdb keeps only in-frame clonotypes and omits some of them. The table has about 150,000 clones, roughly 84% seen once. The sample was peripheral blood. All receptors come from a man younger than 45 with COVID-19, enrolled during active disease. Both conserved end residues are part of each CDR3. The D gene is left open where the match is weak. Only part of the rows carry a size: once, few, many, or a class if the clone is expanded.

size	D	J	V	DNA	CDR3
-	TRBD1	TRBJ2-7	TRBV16	TGTGCCAGCAGCCAACTTGACAGGGGTCCCTACGAGCAGTACTTC	CASSQLDRGPYEQYF
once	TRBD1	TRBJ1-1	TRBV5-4	TGTGCCAGCAGCCTGACAGGGACGGGTCGGACTGAAGCTTTCTTT	CASSLTGTGRTEAFF
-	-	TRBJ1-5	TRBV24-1	TGTGCCACCAGTGACTACTCCGCAGGGATTGGGAGCAATCAGCCCCAGCATTTT	CATSDYSAGIGSNQPQHF
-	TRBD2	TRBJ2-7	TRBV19	TGTGCCAGTAGTATTAGATCCAGGACTAGATTTTCCTACGAGCAGTACTTC	CASSIRSRTRFSYEQYF
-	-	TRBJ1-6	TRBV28	TGTGCCAGCAGTTTCCGGGAAAATTCACCCCTCCACTTT	CASSFRENSPLHF
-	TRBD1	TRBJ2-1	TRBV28	TGTGCCAGCAGGTTCGCGGGACAGGGCCCCTACAATGAGCAGTTCTTC	CASRFAGQGPYNEQFF
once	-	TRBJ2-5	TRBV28	TGTGCCAGCAGTCAACGGGGGACCCAGTACTTC	CASSQRGTQYF
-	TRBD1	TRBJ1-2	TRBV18	TGTGCCAGCTCACTTCGACAGGGGGACTATGGCTACACCTTC	CASSLRQGDYGYTF
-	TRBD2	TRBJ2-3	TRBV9	TGTGCCAGCAGCGTAGGGGCCCGCGGGAGAGGAGCAGATACGCAGTATTTT	CASSVGARGRGADTQYF
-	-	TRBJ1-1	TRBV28	TGTGCCAGTAGATTGAACACTGAAGCTTTCTTT	CASRLNTEAFF
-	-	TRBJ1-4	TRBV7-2	TGTGCCAGCAGCCTACAGGCCCGTAATGAAAAACTGTTTTTT	CASSLQARNEKLFF
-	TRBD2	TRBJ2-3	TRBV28	TGTGCCAGCAGTTTCCCTAGCGGGAGGGCAACAGATACGCAGTATTTT	CASSFPSGRATDTQYF
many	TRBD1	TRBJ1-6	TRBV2	TGTGCCAGCAGCACAGACAGGGCCCCCCTCCACTTT	CASSTDRAPLHF
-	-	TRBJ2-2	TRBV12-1	TGTGCCATGGGGGGGCCCGGGGAGCTGTTTTTT	CAMGGPGELFF
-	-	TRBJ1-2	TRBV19	TGTGCCAGTAGTATCGGGGAGAACTATGGCTACACCTTC	CASSIGENYGYTF
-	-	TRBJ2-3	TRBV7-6	TGTGCCAGCAGCTTACAGGGTCAGGGAACAGATACGCAGTATTTT	CASSLQGQGTDTQYF
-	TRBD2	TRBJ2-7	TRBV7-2	TGTGCCAGCAGCTCTTCAGGCGGGAGCGGGTACGAGCAGTACTTC	CASSSSGGSGYEQYF
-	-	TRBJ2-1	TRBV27	TGTGCCAGCAGTTTAGGGACACCGAGCTCCTACAATGAGCAGTTCTTC	CASSLGTPSSYNEQFF
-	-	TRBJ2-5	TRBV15	TGTGCCACCAGCAGAGATCGGGGTAGCGAAGAGACCCAGTACTTC	CATSRDRGSEETQYF
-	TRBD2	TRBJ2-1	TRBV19	TGTGCCAGTAGTATAGGCCTAGCGGGAGGGCCGGTTGAGCAGTTCTTC	CASSIGLAGGPVEQFF
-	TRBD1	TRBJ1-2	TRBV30	TGTGCCTGGGGGGACAGGCGGCTGACCCATGGCTACACCTTC	CAWGDRRLTHGYTF
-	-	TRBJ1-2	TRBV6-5	TGTGCCAGCACCCGAGGGGACTCAGGGTATGGCTACACCTTC	CASTRGDSGYGYTF
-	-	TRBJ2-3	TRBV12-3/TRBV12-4	TGTGCCAGCAGTTTCGGGGGTGATACGCAGTATTTT	CASSFGGDTQYF
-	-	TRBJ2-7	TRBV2	TGTGCCAGCAGTGGTATAGCCTACGAGCAGTACTTC	CASSGIAYEQYF
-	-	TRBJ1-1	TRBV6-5	TGTGCCAGCATTCCAGGGCTTAACACTGAAGCTTTCTTT	CASIPGLNTEAFF
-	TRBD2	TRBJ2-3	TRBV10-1	TGCGCCAGCTCGCGGGAGGGCACAGATACGCAGTATTTT	CASSREGTDTQYF
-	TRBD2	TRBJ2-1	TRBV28	TGTGCCAGCACCCTATATCGGGGGGGACGCGGGAATGAGCAGTTCTTC	CASTLYRGGRGNEQFF
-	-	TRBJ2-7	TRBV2	TGTGCCAGCAGGGAGGGACTGGCTACCTACGAGCAGTACTTC	CASREGLATYEQYF
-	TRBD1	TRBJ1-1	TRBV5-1	TGCGCCAGCAGCCAACAGGGGGCGCAGGATGAAGCTTTCTTT	CASSQQGAQDEAFF
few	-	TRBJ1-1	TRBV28	TGTGCCAGCAGTCTTACAGGTATAACTGAAGCTTTCTTT	CASSLTGITEAFF
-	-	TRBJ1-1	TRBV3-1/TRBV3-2	TGTGCCAGCAGCCAAGTTCGAGGGACTGAAGCTTTCTTT	CASSQVRGTEAFF
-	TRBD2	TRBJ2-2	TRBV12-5	TGTGCTAGTGGTTTGGTGTTGGGCGGGAGCACCGGGGAGCTGTTTTTT	CASGLVLGGSTGELFF
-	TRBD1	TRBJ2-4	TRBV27	TGTGCCAGCAGTCCTGGGACAGGGAGTACCAAAAACATTCAGTACTTC	CASSPGTGSTKNIQYF
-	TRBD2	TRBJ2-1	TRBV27	TGTGCCAGCTGGGGACTAGCGGGAGTTAATGAGCAGTTCTTC	CASWGLAGVNEQFF
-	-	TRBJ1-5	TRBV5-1	TGCGCCAGCAGCTTCGGGGTAGGGAGCAATCAGCCCCAGCATTTT	CASSFGVGSNQPQHF
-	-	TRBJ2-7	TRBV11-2	TGTGCCAGCAGCCCCCTTAAGGGGTTGCGCAACTACGAGCAGTACTTC	CASSPLKGLRNYEQYF